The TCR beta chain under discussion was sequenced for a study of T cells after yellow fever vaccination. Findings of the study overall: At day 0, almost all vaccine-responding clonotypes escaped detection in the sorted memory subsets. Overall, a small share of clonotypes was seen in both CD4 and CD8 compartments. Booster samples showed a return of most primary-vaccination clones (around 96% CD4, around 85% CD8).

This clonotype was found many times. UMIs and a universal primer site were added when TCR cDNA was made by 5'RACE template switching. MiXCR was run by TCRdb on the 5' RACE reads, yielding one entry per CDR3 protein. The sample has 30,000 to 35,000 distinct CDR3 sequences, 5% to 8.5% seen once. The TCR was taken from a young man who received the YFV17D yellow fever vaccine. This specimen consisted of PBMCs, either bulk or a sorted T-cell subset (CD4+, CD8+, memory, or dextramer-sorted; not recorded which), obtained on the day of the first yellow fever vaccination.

The DNA for the CDR3 is TGTGCCAGCAGCCCGGGACACTCTGGGGCCAACGTCCTGACTTTC. It specifies CASSPGHSGANVLTF. V usage is TRBV14 and J usage is TRBJ2-6, with TRBD1 as a possible D gene (6 bases). V dropped 4 bases and J dropped 0 bases, with 7 bases sitting between them. Germline values: CDR1 SGHDN, CDR2 FVKESK. The CDR3 is made up of 15 amino acids.